This T cell receptor beta chain was documented in a study of control samples from healthy donors and cancer patients. With 1 base removed from V and 2 bases from J, the gap between germline ends came to 26 bases. This CDR3 is built from 20 residues. Germline values: CDR1 SGHNT, CDR2 YYREEE (reference sequence). Measured with immunoSEQ multiplex PCR; TCRdb has only the in-frame clones, and not every one. The data show 120,000 or so clones, about nine tenths seen once. The receptor was isolated from a man aged 18 to 30 in good health. Sequencing input: blood. J is TRBJ2-3 and V is TRBV5-4, with D unresolved. The CDR3 DNA reads as TGTGCCAGCAGCTTGACCCCTCTAGTTTCGATTTTGTATGCCACAGATACGCAGTATTTT. This translates into CASSLTPLVSILYATDTQYF.